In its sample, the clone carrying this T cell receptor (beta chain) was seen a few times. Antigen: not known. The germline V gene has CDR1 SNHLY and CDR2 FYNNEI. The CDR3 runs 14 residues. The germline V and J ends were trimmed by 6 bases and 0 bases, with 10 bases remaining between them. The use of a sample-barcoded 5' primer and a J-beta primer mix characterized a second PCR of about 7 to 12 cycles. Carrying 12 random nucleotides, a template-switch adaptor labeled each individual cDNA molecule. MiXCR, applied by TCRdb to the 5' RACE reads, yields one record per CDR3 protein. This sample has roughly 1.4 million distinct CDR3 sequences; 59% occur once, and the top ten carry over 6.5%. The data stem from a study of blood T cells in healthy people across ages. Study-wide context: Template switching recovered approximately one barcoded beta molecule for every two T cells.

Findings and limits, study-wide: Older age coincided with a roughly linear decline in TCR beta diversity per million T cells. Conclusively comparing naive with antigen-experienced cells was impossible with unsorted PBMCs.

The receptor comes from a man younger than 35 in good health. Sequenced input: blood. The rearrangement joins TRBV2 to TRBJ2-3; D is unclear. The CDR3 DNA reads TGTGCCAGCAGGGACCTATCTAGCACAGATACGCAGTATTTT. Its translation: CASRDLSSTDTQYF.